This T cell receptor (beta chain) was identified during a study of cytotoxic CD8 clonotypes in ibrutinib-treated CLL. Data came from immunoSEQ multiplex PCR; TCRdb stores just in-frame clones and leaves some out. Of roughly 190,000 clones detected, about 72% appear once; the ten largest clones hold about an eighth. This clone came up a few times. The CDR3 length is 13 residues. Germline lookup yields CDR1 LNHDA and CDR2 SQIVND (reference sequence). Trimming took off 2 bases at V and 7 bases at J, with 8 bases between the two ends. The receptor was isolated from a human donor with chronic lymphocytic leukemia. This sample comprised PBMCs, obtained after 24 months of ibrutinib treatment. The gene calls are TRBV19 and TRBJ2-2, with D uncertain. CDR3 loop: CASSIRGNGELFF. The CDR3, as DNA: TGTGCCAGTAGTATACGTGGAAACGGGGAGCTGTTTTTT.